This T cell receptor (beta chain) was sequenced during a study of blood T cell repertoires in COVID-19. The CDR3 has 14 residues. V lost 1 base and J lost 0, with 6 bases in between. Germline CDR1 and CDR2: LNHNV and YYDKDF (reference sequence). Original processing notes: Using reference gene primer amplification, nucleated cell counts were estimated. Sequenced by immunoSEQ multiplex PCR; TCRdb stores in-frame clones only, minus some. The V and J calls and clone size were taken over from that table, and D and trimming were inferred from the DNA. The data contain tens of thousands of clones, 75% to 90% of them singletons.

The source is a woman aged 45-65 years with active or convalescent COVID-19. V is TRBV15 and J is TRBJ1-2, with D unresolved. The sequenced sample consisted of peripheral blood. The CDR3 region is CATSRGRTNYGYTF. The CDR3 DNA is TGTGCCACCAGCAGAGGGCGGACTAACTATGGCTACACCTTC. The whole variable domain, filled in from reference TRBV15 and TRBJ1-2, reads DAMVIQNPRYQVTQFGKPVTLSCSQTLNHNVMYWYQQKSSQAPKLLFHYYDKDFNNEADTPDNFQSRRPNTSFCFLDIRSPGLGDTAMYLCATSRGRTNYGYTFGSGTRLTVV.